These 17 T cell receptor beta chains came from one sample sequenced in a study of Ad26.COV2.S vaccination and SARS-CoV-2 variants (dated by TCRdb to the early 2020s). Libraries were constructed by the immunoSEQ multiplex PCR assay. What TCRdb holds here is the immuneACCESS table cut down to in-frame rearrangements. Part of the clones is not present; checked against another copy, under half of the missing clones reflect an unresolved V gene, and the others are unexplained. The sample table shows some 290,000 clones, and 85% are seen once. Approximately 2.1% of the sample goes to the ten largest clones. Interpreted using the paper, the treatment or condition label stands for: roughly 18 received Ad26.COV2.S at low or high dose, single or two shots; roughly 5 received placebo; per-sample allocation not given. For vaccine and placebo recipients, repertoires were sequenced using samples collected on day 63 after the first injection.

Here the sequenced sample was peripheral blood, taken in a trial of Ad26.COV2.S vaccine versus placebo. The receptor set was obtained from a person between 18 and 65 years old who received the Ad26.COV2.S COVID-19 vaccine or a placebo.

The V and J genes are TRBV3-1 (or the pseudogene TRBV3-2) and TRBJ1-6, with unresolved D. V was shortened by 0 bases and J by 7 bases, with 4 bases between the two germline ends. The CDR3 runs 13 residues. The germline CDR1 and CDR2 sequences are LGHDT and YNNKEL (reference sequence). The CDR3 sequence is CASSQDWNSPLHF. In DNA, the CDR3 is TGTGCCAGCAGCCAAGACTGGAATTCACCCCTCCACTTT.

The V call is TRBV28, the J call TRBJ1-3, with D possibly matching TRBD1 (6 bases). Trimming took 10 bases from V and 0 from J, leaving 16 bases between them. Per germline, CDR1 MDHEN and CDR2 SYDVKM. The CDR3 loop spans 15 amino acids. The CDR3 region has the DNA TGTGCCACTAAGGGGGGGGATGCCTCTGGAAACACCATATATTTT. This translates into CATKGGDASGNTIYF. Full variable domain (remainder filled in from reference TRBV28 and TRBJ1-3): DVKVTQSSRYLVKRTGEKVFLECVQDMDHENMFWYRQDPGLGLRLIYFSYDVKMKEKGDIPEGYSVSREKKERFSLILESASTNQTSMYLCATKGGDASGNTIYFGEGSWLTVV.

The chain carries TRBV6-5 and TRBJ2-1, with D maybe TRBD2 (6 bases). Per germline, CDR1 MNHEY and CDR2 SVGAGI. The V end was cut by 7 bases, the J end by 3 bases, with 10 bases between. This CDR3 has 13 residues. The CDR3 sequence is CASMGGIYNEQFF. The CDR3 coding sequence is TGTGCCAGCATGGGGGGAATCTACAATGAGCAGTTCTTC.

This chain connects TRBV28 to TRBJ2-3; maybe TRBD2 (6 bases). Germline CDR1 reads MDHEN; CDR2 reads SYDVKM. The V gene lost 11 bases and the J gene lost 3 bases, with 15 bases spanning the gap. This CDR3 region has 13 residues. The CDR3 DNA follows: TGTGCCGTCCGGGACTCAGGGACAGATACGCAGTATTTT. It translates to CAVRDSGTDTQYF.

The rearrangement uses TRBV2 and TRBJ2-3, with a weak D call TRBD2 (7 bases). Germline loops: CDR1 SNHLY, CDR2 FYNNEI. The V end lost 7 bases, the J end lost 0 bases, and 11 bases lay between the germline ends. This CDR3 is built from 14 residues. As DNA, the CDR3 is TGTGCCAGCAAAGGGGGGGCCAGCACAGATACGCAGTATTTT. Translation gives CASKGGASTDTQYF.

The genes are TRBV2 and TRBJ1-1, with TRBD1 matching 8 bases. The germline CDR1 and CDR2 sequences are SNHLY and FYNNEI. V trimming: 10 bases; J trimming: 0 bases; junction bases outside the gene matches: 13. CDR3 length: 16 residues. CDR3 bases: TGTGCCACCGAGACAGGGGACCGATTTTTGAACACTGAAGCTTTCTTT. Its translation: CATETGDRFLNTEAFF.

The rearrangement joins TRBV5-4 to TRBJ1-2; weak D call: TRBD1 (5 bases). The CDR3 loop spans 15 amino acids. Deletions cut 4 bases from V and 1 base from J, with 14 bases between. CDR1 and CDR2 (germline): SGHNT, YYREEE (reference sequence). The CDR3 here is CASSLRTYHNYGYTF. The CDR3 DNA sequence: TGTGCCAGCAGCCTCCGGACATATCATAACTATGGCTACACCTTC. Full variable domain (remainder filled in from reference TRBV5-4 and TRBJ1-2): ETGVTQSPTHLIKTRGQQVTLRCSSQSGHNTVSWYQQALGQGPQFIFQYYREEENGRGNFPPRFSGLQFPNYSSELNVNALELDDSALYLCASSLRTYHNYGYTFGSGTRLTVV.

The chain recombines TRBV4-2 with TRBJ1-3; D might be TRBD1 (5 bases). CDR3 length equals 16 residues. The germline V gene has CDR1 LGHNA and CDR2 YNFKEQ. The ends were cut back, 1 base at V and 0 bases at J, with 10 bases in the middle. CDR3 amino acids: CASSQAGHYSGNTIYF. The CDR3 DNA reads as TGTGCCAGCAGCCAAGCCGGACACTACTCTGGAAACACCATATATTTT.

This clone was seen a few times. The chain employs TRBV25-1 and TRBJ1-5, with D uncertain. V was clipped by 3 bases and J by 5 bases, with 11 bases between them. This CDR3 contains 14 residues. Germline CDR1 and CDR2: MGHDK and SYGVNS. The CDR3 DNA sequence: TGTGCCAGCAGTGAGGTAGGGTATCATCAGCCCCAGCATTTT. It translates to CASSEVGYHQPQHF.

The CDR3 here is CASSTRWGAGETQYF. The CDR3 bases are TGTGCCAGCAGTACCCGATGGGGGGCTGGGGAGACCCAGTACTTC. V and J are TRBV27 and TRBJ2-5; D tentatively fits TRBD1 or TRBD2 (6 bases each). The V gene lost 5 bases and the J gene lost 5 bases, with 18 bases spanning the gap. Per the germline V gene, CDR1 is MNHEY and CDR2 is SMNVEV (reference sequence). The CDR3 has 15 residues.

The genes are TRBV5-4 and TRBJ2-5; D is unresolved. With 0 bases removed from V and 7 bases from J, the gap between germline ends came to 10 bases. The CDR3 length is 13 residues. CDR1 is SGHNT, CDR2 YYREEE, per germline (reference sequence). Here the CDR3 DNA reads TGTGCCAGCAGCTTGGAGGCCAGGCGGACCCAGTACTTC. This gives the protein CASSLEARRTQYF.

The chain employs TRBV11-3 and TRBJ2-1; the D is unclear. The CDR3 has 11 amino acids. Looked up from germline, CDR1 is SGHNT and CDR2 is YENEEA. The V gene lost 4 bases and the J gene lost 9 bases, with 7 bases spanning the gap. The CDR3 DNA is TGTGCCAGCAGCTCCATCGGTGAGCAGTTCTTC. This codes for CASSSIGEQFF. The complete variable domain, with remaining parts taken from reference TRBV11-3 and TRBJ2-1, reads EAGVVQSPRYKIIEKKQPVAFWCNPISGHNTLYWYLQNLGQGPELLIRYENEEAVDDSQLPKDRFSAERLKGVDSTLKIQPAELGDSAVYLCASSSIGEQFFGPGTRLTVL.

The chain is built from TRBV19 and TRBJ1-4, with 8 bases identical to TRBD1. CDR1 is LNHDA and CDR2 is SQIVND in the germline V gene (reference sequence). J was trimmed by 8 bases and V by 5 bases; bases with no gene match: 10. The CDR3 totals 15 residues. The CDR3 region has the DNA TGTGCCAGTAGTGCCAGGACAGGGAGACAGGAAAAACTGTTTTTT. Translation: CASSARTGRQEKLFF. The complete variable domain, with remaining parts taken from reference TRBV19 and TRBJ1-4, reads DGGITQSPKYLFRKEGQNVTLSCEQNLNHDAMYWYRQDPGQGLRLIYYSQIVNDFQKGDIAEGYSVSREKKESFPLTVTSAQKNPTAFYLCASSARTGRQEKLFFGSGTQLSVL.

The chain employs TRBV6-5 and TRBJ1-6, with D possibly being TRBD1 (5 bases). The CDR3 sequence is 14 residues long. CDR1 is MNHEY and CDR2 is SVGAGI in the germline V gene. Trimming cost V 7 bases and J 4 bases, with 11 bases left between them. CDR3 sequence (DNA): TGTGCCAGCACCAATGGGGGATATAATTCACCCCTCCACTTT. This sequence encodes CASTNGGYNSPLHF.

This clone has at least ten counts. The chain links TRBV6-1 to TRBJ1-4; 10 bases fit TRBD1. The junction had 3 bases not matched to a gene; V was cut back by 0 bases and J by 5 bases. The germline V gene has CDR1 MNHNS and CDR2 SASEGT. The CDR3 runs 16 residues. The CDR3 DNA is TGTGCCAGCAGTGAAGCAGAGGGACAGGGGAATGAAAAACTGTTTTTT. Translated, it gives CASSEAEGQGNEKLFF.

The chain recombines TRBV7-2 with TRBJ1-5; 7 nucleotides line up with TRBD1. Per the germline V gene, CDR1 is SGHTA and CDR2 is FQGNSA. The V and J ends lost 3 bases and 0 bases, in that order; junction bases with no gene match: 2. CDR3 length equals 15 residues. The CDR3 protein is CASSFQGGSNQPQHF. The CDR3 nucleotides are TGTGCCAGCAGCTTTCAGGGGGGTAGCAATCAGCCCCAGCATTTT.

The CDR3 loop is CASSSGQVAFF. CDR3 nucleotides: TGTGCCAGCAGCTCGGGACAGGTAGCTTTCTTT. V gene TRBV5-6 combines with J gene TRBJ1-1, with 8 bases aligning to TRBD1. Germline V gene sequence: CDR1 SGHDT, CDR2 YYEEEE. The V gene end was trimmed by 3 bases and the J gene end by 10 bases; junction bases not matched to a gene: 2. This CDR3 comprises 11 residues.